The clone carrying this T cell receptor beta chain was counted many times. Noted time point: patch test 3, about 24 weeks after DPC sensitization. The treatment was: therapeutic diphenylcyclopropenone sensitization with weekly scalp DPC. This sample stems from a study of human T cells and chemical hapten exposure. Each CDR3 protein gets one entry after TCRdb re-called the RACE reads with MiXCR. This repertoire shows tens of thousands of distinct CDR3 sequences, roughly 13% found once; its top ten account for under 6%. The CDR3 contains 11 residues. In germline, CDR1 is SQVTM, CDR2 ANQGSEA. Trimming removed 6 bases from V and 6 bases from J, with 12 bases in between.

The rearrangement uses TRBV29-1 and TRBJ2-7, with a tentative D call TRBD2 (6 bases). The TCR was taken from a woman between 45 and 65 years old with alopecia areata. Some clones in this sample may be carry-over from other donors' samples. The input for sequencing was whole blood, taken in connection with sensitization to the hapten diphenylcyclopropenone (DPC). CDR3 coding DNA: TGCAGCGTCAAGCTAGCGCCCGAGCAGTACTTC. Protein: CSVKLAPEQYF.